This T cell receptor (beta chain) appears in the sequencing data of a study of blood T cell repertoires in COVID-19. The wider study: Collection of acute and convalescent COVID-19 samples took place in the United States, Italy and Spain. Nucleic acid was either cDNA or gDNA, and it came from T cells, B-cell-depleted T cells, or PBMCs.

The CDR3 has 15 residues. In germline, CDR1 is SGHTS, CDR2 YDEGEE. V shed 4 bases and J 6 bases; nucleotides not matched to a gene: 8. In the original workflow: Reference gene primer amplification in the assay estimated nucleated cell counts. TCRdb's table, derived via immunoSEQ multiplex PCR, lists solely in-frame clones and lacks some. The DNA gave D and trimming, while V, J and clone size come from that table. The table lists 30,000 or so clones, under 90% of them singletons. The chain combines TRBV5-8 with TRBJ1-5, with 9 bases that match TRBD1. The source of this sequence is a man aged 45-65 years with acute or convalescent COVID-19. Sequenced material: peripheral blood. The CDR3 sequence is CASSVRTGVPQPQHF. The CDR3 nucleotides are TGTGCCAGCAGCGTACGGACAGGGGTTCCTCAGCCCCAGCATTTT.